What follows are 18 T cell receptor beta chains derived from one specimen sequenced in a study of blood T cells in healthy people across ages. A J-beta primer mix and a sample-barcoded 5' primer were used in a second PCR of about 6 to 12 cycles. TCRdb re-derived calls from the 5' RACE reads in MiXCR, one entry per CDR3 protein. The sample lists approximately 780,000 distinct CDR3 sequences, about a quarter occurring once. These data are also associated with another study on T cells of mothers and their children.

Sequencing used blood. The receptors here all came from a boy younger than 18 in good health.

Notes on this clonotype: One junction end disagrees with the germline gene, perhaps due to a read error. V gene TRBV6-5 combines with J gene TRBJ1-1; 7 nucleotides line up with TRBD1. Germline CDR1 and CDR2: MNHEY and SVGAGI. The CDR3 contains 14 residues. CDR3 bases: TGTGCCAGCAGGCGACAGGGTCGCGACACTGACGCTTTCTTT. Translation: CASRRQGRDTDAFF.

This clonotype was picked up a small number of times. J is TRBJ2-1 and V is TRBV30; TRBD1 is a possible D gene (6 bases). The CDR3 is 14 amino acids. CDR1 and CDR2 (germline): GTSNPN, SVGIG (reference sequence). Trimming stripped 0 bases from V and 7 bases from J, with 13 bases between. Written as DNA, the CDR3 is TGTGCCTGGAGTGTGGGACACAGTAGGAATGAGCAGTTCTTC. Translating it yields CAWSVGHSRNEQFF.

The V gene is TRBV5-1, the J gene TRBJ2-4, with a weak D call TRBD1 (6 bases). The CDR3 length is 15 residues. Germline V gene data show CDR1 as SGHRS and CDR2 as YFSETQ. V lost 5 bases to trimming and J lost 2 bases, with 14 bases between them. The CDR3 sequence is CASRAGVLSKNIQYF. CDR3 in DNA: TGCGCCAGCAGGGCAGGGGTGTTATCCAAAAACATTCAGTACTTC.

CDR3 sequence reads: CSAHGLPLEQYF. In DNA form, the CDR3 reads TGCAGTGCCCACGGACTACCCCTCGAGCAGTACTTC. The gene calls are TRBV20-1 and TRBJ2-7, with a weak D call TRBD2 (6 bases). The CDR3 covers 12 residues. Germline loops: CDR1 DFQATT, CDR2 SNEGSKA (reference sequence). The germline V and J ends were trimmed by 6 bases and 6 bases, with 15 bases remaining between them.

This clonotype showed up just a few times. The chain is built from TRBV9 and TRBJ2-1; 9 bases are a match to TRBD2. The germline CDR1 and CDR2 sequences are SGDLS and YYNGEE. The CDR3 loop spans 16 amino acids. The J segment lost 1 base and the V segment lost 0 bases, leaving 2 bases of the junction unmatched. CDR3 nucleotide sequence: TGTGCCAGCAGCGTAGCTGCGGGGGGGTCCTACAATGAGCAGTTCTTC. It yields the protein CASSVAAGGSYNEQFF. The full variable domain, completed using reference TRBV9 and TRBJ2-1, is DSGVTQTPKHLITATGQRVTLRCSPRSGDLSVYWYQQSLDQGLQFLIQYYNGEERAKGNILERFSAQQFPDLHSELNLSSLELGDSALYFCASSVAAGGSYNEQFFGPGTRLTVL.

The V call is TRBV20-1, the J call TRBJ1-4; unclear D gene. V was shortened by 4 bases and J by 0 bases, with 12 bases between the two germline ends. Germline V gene lookup returns CDR1 DFQATT and CDR2 SNEGSKA (reference sequence). The CDR3 totals 15 residues. CDR3 in DNA: TGCAGTGCTACAAGTCAGTGGGCAACTAATGAAAAACTGTTTTTT. Its protein product is CSATSQWATNEKLFF.

This clonotype was recorded a few times. V and J are TRBV12-3 or TRBV12-4 and TRBJ2-3; the D is unclear. Trimming cost V 6 bases and J 5 bases, with 6 bases left between them. The CDR3 extends over 11 amino acids. The DNA for the CDR3 is TGTGCCAGCAGCACACAAGATACGCAGTATTTT. It translates to CASSTQDTQYF.

This clonotype was seen at least ten times. The V and J genes are TRBV12-3 or TRBV12-4 and TRBJ2-4, with D possibly matching TRBD1 (5 bases). V lost 6 bases and J lost 0, with 12 bases in between. The length of the CDR3 is 15 residues. For the CDR3, the DNA is TGTGCCAGCAGCCTAGGGGCTCTAGCCAAAAACATTCAGTACTTC. This codes for CASSLGALAKNIQYF.

This clonotype has a handful of counts. V is TRBV7-2 and J is TRBJ2-1, with D possibly being TRBD1 (5 bases). CDR1 and CDR2 from the germline V gene are SGHTA and FQGNSA. The CDR3 loop spans 13 amino acids. The germline V and J ends were trimmed by 3 bases and 5 bases, with 8 bases remaining between them. CDR3: CASSLARDNEQFF. In DNA, the CDR3 is TGTGCCAGCAGCTTGGCCAGGGACAATGAGCAGTTCTTC.

The sample holds a few counts of this clonotype. The chain couples TRBV3-1 to TRBJ1-6; D not resolved. Germline V CDR1 and CDR2: LGHDT, YNNKEL (reference sequence). The CDR3 length is 14 residues. V shed 7 bases and J shed 7 bases, with 14 bases lying between them. CDR3 in DNA: TGTGCCAGCACCCACCTTCTCGGAAATTCACCCCTCCACTTT. It translates to CASTHLLGNSPLHF.

The chain couples TRBV28 to TRBJ2-3; 9 bases agree with TRBD1. Germline values: CDR1 MDHEN, CDR2 SYDVKM. CDR3 length: 15 residues. Germline trimming cut 6 bases from V and 3 bases from J; bases unmatched to any gene: 7. CDR3 in amino acids: CASSTVGQGTDTQYF. CDR3 DNA: TGTGCCAGCAGCACCGTAGGACAGGGGACAGATACGCAGTATTTT.

This clonotype was counted a few times. The chain recombines TRBV7-9 with TRBJ1-2; D is ambiguous. V lost 1 base to trimming and J lost 4 bases, with 10 bases between them. CDR3 length: 14 amino acids. The germline V gene encodes CDR1 SEHNR and CDR2 FQNEAQ (reference sequence). The DNA of the CDR3 is TGTGCCAGCAGCTTAGGGACGGAAGGCTATGGCTACACCTTC. Its translation: CASSLGTEGYGYTF.

In this sample, this clonotype turned up a few times. V and J are TRBV27 and TRBJ2-7; no firm D call. V was cut by 0 bases and J by 2 bases, with 8 bases left in between. This CDR3 has 14 amino acids. Germline V lookup: CDR1 MNHEY, CDR2 SMNVEV (reference sequence). The CDR3 sequence is CASSLSWSTYEQYF. As DNA, the CDR3 is TGTGCCAGCAGTTTATCGTGGTCCACCTACGAGCAGTACTTC.

There are a few counts of this clonotype. This sequence joins TRBV19 and TRBJ1-2; no firm D call. The CDR3 is made up of 15 amino acids. The germline V and J ends were trimmed by 5 bases and 1 base, with 14 bases remaining between them. The germline V gene has CDR1 LNHDA and CDR2 SQIVND (reference sequence). The CDR3 loop reads CASSPKEAGNYGYTF. DNA of the CDR3: TGTGCCAGTAGTCCTAAGGAGGCGGGTAACTATGGCTACACCTTC.

The chain couples TRBV29-1 to TRBJ2-1; 10 nucleotides match TRBD2. The CDR3 runs 13 residues. Germline assignment: CDR1 SQVTM and CDR2 ANQGSEA. The ends lost 7 bases at V and 4 bases at J; junction bases unmatched: 4. The CDR3 reads CSASGRAYNEQFF. In nucleotides, the CDR3 is TGCAGCGCCAGCGGGAGGGCATACAATGAGCAGTTCTTC.

Only a few counts were recorded for this clonotype. The chain uses TRBV29-1 and TRBJ2-7; TRBD2 aligns across 8 bases. In germline, CDR1 is SQVTM, CDR2 ANQGSEA. Unmatched junction bases numbered 10, after V lost 7 bases and J lost 2 bases. The CDR3 is 14 residues long. CDR3 in DNA: TGCAGCGCCTTATCGACGGGGGGGACCTACGAGCAGTACTTC. Its protein product is CSALSTGGTYEQYF.

The rearrangement uses TRBV20-1 and TRBJ1-4; 10 bases map to TRBD1. The CDR3 sequence is 14 residues long. Germline V CDR1 and CDR2: DFQATT, SNEGSKA (reference sequence). After removal of 4 bases from V and 7 bases from J, the junction contained 6 bases not matched to a gene. The CDR3 loop is CSAMPTGGGEKLFF. The CDR3 nucleotides read TGCAGTGCTATGCCGACAGGGGGCGGTGAAAAACTGTTTTTT.

This clonotype came up a few times. The conserved closing phenylalanine or tryptophan is absent in this CDR3, likely reflecting a read error. CDR3 sequence: CASSGSGDAQYY. In DNA form, the CDR3 reads TGTGCCAGCAGTGGTAGCGGTGATGCGCAGTATTAT. The chain is built from TRBV9 and TRBJ2-3; D perhaps matches TRBD2 (6 bases). From germline, CDR1 is SGDLS and CDR2 YYNGEE. V lost 5 bases to trimming and J lost 10 bases, with 14 bases between them. The length of the CDR3 is 12 residues.